This T cell receptor beta chain was found in a study of cytomegalovirus exposure and HLA in healthy donors. Study-wide context: Within an early data release were around 87 million unique TCRs drawn from HLA-typed donors. General observations from the study: With high specificity and sensitivity, the classifier reportedly diagnosed cytomegalovirus status. Later work showed greater clonal expansion in HLA-associated TCR beta chains than in equally common others.

With respect to this clone: Its matching antigen is unknown.

PCR was performed using 60 Vbeta and 13 Jbeta primers. The repertoire was sequenced with immunoSEQ multiplex PCR; TCRdb's copy has only in-frame clones and lacks some. This table has 150,000 to 200,000 clones, 60% to 80% appearing once. Source material: PBMCs. This TCR was sampled from a man aged 18 to 29 in good health and CMV-seropositive.

The CDR3 sequence: CASSSWLANQFF. In nucleotides, the CDR3 is TGTGCCAGCAGTTCCTGGCTAGCCAACCAGTTCTTC. V and J are TRBV28 and TRBJ2-1, with D possibly matching TRBD2 (5 bases). Trimming shortened V by 4 bases and J by 13 bases, and 14 bases separated the two germline ends. Germline CDR1 and CDR2: MDHEN and SYDVKM. The CDR3 is 12 residues long. The whole variable domain, remainder taken from reference TRBV28 and TRBJ2-1, is DVKVTQSSRYLVKRTGEKVFLECVQDMDHENMFWYRQDPGLGLRLIYFSYDVKMKEKGDIPEGYSVSREKKERFSLILESASTNQTSMYLCASSSWLANQFFGPGTRLTVL.